This T cell receptor (beta chain) comes out of a study of cytomegalovirus exposure and HLA in healthy donors. Germline assignment: CDR1 MDHEN and CDR2 SYDVKM. CDR3 length equals 13 residues. V was cut by 6 bases and J by 3 bases, with 11 bases left in between. Researchers ran the PCR with 60 Vbeta and 13 Jbeta primers. Assay: immunoSEQ multiplex PCR; the TCRdb copy retains only in-frame clones and omits some. The table records around 150,000 clones, 80% of them present only once. The clonotype was recovered from a man aged 25 to 40 in good health. Material: PBMCs. This chain links TRBV28 with TRBJ1-2; D call uncertain. CDR3 protein: CASSRNRDYGYTF. DNA for the CDR3: TGTGCCAGCAGCCGAAACCGGGACTATGGCTACACCTTC.